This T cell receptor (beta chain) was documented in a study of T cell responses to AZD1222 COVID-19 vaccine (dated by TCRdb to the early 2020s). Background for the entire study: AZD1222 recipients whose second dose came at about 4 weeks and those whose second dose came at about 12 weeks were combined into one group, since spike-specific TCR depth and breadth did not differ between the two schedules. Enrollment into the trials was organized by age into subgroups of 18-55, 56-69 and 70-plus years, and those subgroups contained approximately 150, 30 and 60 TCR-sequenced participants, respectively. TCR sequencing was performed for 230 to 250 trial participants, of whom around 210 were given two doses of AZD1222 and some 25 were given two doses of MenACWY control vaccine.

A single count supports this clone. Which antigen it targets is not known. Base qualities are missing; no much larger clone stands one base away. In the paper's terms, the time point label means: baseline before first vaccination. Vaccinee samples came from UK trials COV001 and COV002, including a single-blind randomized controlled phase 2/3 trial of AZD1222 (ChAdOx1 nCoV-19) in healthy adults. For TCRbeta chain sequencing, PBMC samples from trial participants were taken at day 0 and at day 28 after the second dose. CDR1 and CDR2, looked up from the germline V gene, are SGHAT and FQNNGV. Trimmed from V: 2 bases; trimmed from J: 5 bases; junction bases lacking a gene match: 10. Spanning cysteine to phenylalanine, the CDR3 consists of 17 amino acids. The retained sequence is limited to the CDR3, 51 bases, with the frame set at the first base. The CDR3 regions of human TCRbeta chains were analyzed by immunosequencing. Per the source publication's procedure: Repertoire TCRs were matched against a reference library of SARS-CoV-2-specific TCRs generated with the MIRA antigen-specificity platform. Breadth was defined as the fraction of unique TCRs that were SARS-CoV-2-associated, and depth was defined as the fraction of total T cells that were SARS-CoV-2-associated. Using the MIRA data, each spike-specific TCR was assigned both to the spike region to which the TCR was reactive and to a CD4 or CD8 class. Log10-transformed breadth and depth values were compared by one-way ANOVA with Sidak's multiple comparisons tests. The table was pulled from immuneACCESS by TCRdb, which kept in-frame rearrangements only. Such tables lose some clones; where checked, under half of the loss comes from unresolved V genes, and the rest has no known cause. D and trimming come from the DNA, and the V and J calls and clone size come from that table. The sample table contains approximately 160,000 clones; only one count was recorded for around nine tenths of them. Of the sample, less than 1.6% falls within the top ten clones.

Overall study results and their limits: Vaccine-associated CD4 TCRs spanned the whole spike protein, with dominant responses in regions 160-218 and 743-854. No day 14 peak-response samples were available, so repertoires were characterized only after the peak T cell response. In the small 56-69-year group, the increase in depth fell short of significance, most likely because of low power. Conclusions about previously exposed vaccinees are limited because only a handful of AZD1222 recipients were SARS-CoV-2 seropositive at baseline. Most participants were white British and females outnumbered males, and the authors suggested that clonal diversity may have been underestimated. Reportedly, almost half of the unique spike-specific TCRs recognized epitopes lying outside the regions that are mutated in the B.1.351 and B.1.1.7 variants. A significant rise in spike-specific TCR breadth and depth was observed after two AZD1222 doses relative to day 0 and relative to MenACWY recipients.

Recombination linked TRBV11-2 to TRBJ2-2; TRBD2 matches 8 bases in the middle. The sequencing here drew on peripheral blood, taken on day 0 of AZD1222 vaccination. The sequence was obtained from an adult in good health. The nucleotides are TGTGCCAGCAGCTTACTCAGCGGGGGACCTCTTACCGGGGAGCTGTTTTTT. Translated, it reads CASSLLSGGPLTGELFF.